The next 9 T cell receptor beta chains were all read from a single sample in a study of blood T cell repertoires in COVID-19. Sequencing was performed with immunoSEQ multiplex PCR; in TCRdb, only in-frame clones are kept and a portion is missing. In the table there are roughly 250,000 clones, around 89% of which are singletons. The sequenced sample consisted of PBMCs or T cells enriched from blood (not recorded which). The receptors stem from a woman in her forties with acute COVID-19.

This clone was seen just once. The V gene is TRBV7-2, the J gene TRBJ1-2, with TRBD1 matching over 9 bases. Germline V lookup: CDR1 SGHTA, CDR2 FQGNSA. The CDR3 is 14 residues long. Trimming removed 5 bases from V and 7 bases from J; junction bases left unmatched: 8. DNA for the CDR3: TGTGCCAGCAGCACTCCGGGACAGGGTATTGGCTACACCTTC. Its translation is CASSTPGQGIGYTF.

CDR3 in DNA: TGCGCCAGCAGAACACTAGCGGGAGTTAGGAATGAGCAGTTCTTC. Residues: CASRTLAGVRNEQFF. The rearrangement joins TRBV10-1 to TRBJ2-1, with TRBD2 identical over 11 bases. This CDR3 contains 15 residues. V was pared by 6 bases and J by 7 bases, with 8 bases of the junction left unmatched. Germline V gene sequence: CDR1 WNHNN, CDR2 SYGVQD (reference sequence).

The rearrangement joins TRBV5-4 to TRBJ2-3, with 8 bases fitting TRBD2. The germline gives CDR1 SGHNT, CDR2 YYREEE (reference sequence). V lost 0 bases to trimming and J lost 3 bases; unmatched junction nucleotides: 6. The length of the CDR3 is 16 residues. This chain's CDR3 is CASSLGLGLVTDTQYF. The CDR3 DNA follows: TGTGCCAGCAGCTTGGGACTGGGACTAGTGACAGATACGCAGTATTTT. Using reference TRBV5-4 and TRBJ2-3 for the parts outside the CDR3, the full variable domain is ETGVTQSPTHLIKTRGQQVTLRCSSQSGHNTVSWYQQALGQGPQFIFQYYREEENGRGNFPPRFSGLQFPNYSSELNVNALELDDSALYLCASSLGLGLVTDTQYFGPGTRLTVL.

J is TRBJ2-7 and V is TRBV4-1; D call uncertain. V was trimmed by 1 base and J by 2 bases, leaving 12 bases between them. Looked up from germline, CDR1 is MGHRA and CDR2 is YSYEKL. The CDR3 totals 15 residues. In DNA, the CDR3 is TGCGCCAGCAGCCAAGTGGCAGAAAATACCTACGAGCAGTACTTC. The encoded protein is CASSQVAENTYEQYF.

The V and J genes are TRBV28 and TRBJ1-2, with 8 bases fitting TRBD1. The CDR3 covers 17 residues. The ends lost 3 bases at V and 4 bases at J; junction bases unmatched: 13. Germline-derived CDR1 and CDR2 are MDHEN and SYDVKM. CDR3 amino acids: CASSLRTGRGTLYGYTF. The CDR3 coding sequence is TGTGCCAGCAGTTTGAGGACAGGGAGGGGGACGCTCTATGGCTACACCTTC.

V and J are TRBV5-5 and TRBJ1-6, with a tentative D call TRBD1 (5 bases). The CDR3 length is 14 residues. Trimming cost V 0 bases and J 9 bases, with 10 bases left between them. CDR1 is SGHKS and CDR2 is YYEKEE in the germline V gene (reference sequence). The CDR3 nucleotides are TGTGCCAGCAGCTTGGTCGGGGGAGGTTCACCCCTCCACTTT. Amino acids: CASSLVGGGSPLHF.

This clone is a singleton in its sample. The junction departs from germline at one end; a sequencing error may be responsible. This chain's CDR3 is CASSQEEGLRVDF. The CDR3 DNA reads TGTGCCAGCAGCCAAGAGGAGGGGCTAAGGGTCGACTTC. This chain connects TRBV4-2 to TRBJ2-4; a possible D gene is TRBD2 (6 bases). This CDR3 is built from 13 residues. Germline V gene sequence: CDR1 LGHNA, CDR2 YNFKEQ.

This rearrangement joins TRBV2 to TRBJ1-2, with TRBD1 matching over 10 bases. This CDR3 has 15 residues. J was trimmed by 4 bases and V by 2 bases; bases with no gene match: 4. Germline V lookup: CDR1 SNHLY, CDR2 FYNNEI. CDR3 in amino acids: CASSEWGTGVYGYTF. As DNA, the CDR3 is TGTGCCAGCAGTGAATGGGGGACAGGGGTCTATGGCTACACCTTC.

The chain combines TRBV18 with TRBJ1-5; weak D call: TRBD1 (5 bases). Germline V lookup: CDR1 KGHSH, CDR2 LQKENI. This CDR3 is built from 16 residues. The V gene lost 4 bases and the J gene lost 1 base, with 14 bases spanning the gap. The chain's CDR3 is CASSLTGGLSNQPQHF. The CDR3 DNA sequence: TGTGCCAGCTCACTTACGGGGGGTCTGAGCAATCAGCCCCAGCATTTT.